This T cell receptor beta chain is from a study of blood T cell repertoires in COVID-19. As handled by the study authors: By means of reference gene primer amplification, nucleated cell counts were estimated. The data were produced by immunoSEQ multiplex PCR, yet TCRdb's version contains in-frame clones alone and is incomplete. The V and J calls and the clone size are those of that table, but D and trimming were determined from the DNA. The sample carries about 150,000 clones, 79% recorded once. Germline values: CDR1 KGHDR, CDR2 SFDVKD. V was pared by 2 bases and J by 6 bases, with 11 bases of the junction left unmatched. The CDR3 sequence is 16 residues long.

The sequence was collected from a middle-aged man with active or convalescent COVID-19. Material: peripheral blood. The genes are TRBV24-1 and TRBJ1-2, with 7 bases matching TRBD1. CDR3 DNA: TGTGCCACCAGTGATTCGGGGACAGACCTCCTGGATGGCTACACCTTC. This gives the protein CATSDSGTDLLDGYTF.